The 20 T cell receptor beta chains in this list originate from one sample, sequenced in a study of human T cells and chemical hapten exposure. Documented time point: patch test 1, 2 weeks after DPC sensitization. Treatment indicated: therapeutic diphenylcyclopropenone sensitization with weekly scalp DPC. MiXCR, run by TCRdb on the RACE reads, gives a single entry per CDR3 protein. This sample yields around 76,000 distinct CDR3 sequences, of which 12% are seen a single time; 3.5% belongs to the top ten. Source: whole blood, taken in connection with sensitization to the hapten diphenylcyclopropenone (DPC). All receptors come from an older woman with alopecia areata. Some clones in this sample may be carry-over from other donors' samples.

Many counts were recorded for this clonotype. This sequence joins TRBV30 and TRBJ2-1; D not certain. The CDR3 length is 11 residues. CDR1 GTSNPN and CDR2 SVGIG come from the germline V gene (reference sequence). V lost 2 bases and J lost 3, with 2 bases in between. DNA for the CDR3: TGTGCCTGGAGTAACTACAATGAGCAGTTCTTC. This encodes CAWSNYNEQFF.

This clonotype was seen only a few times. J is TRBJ2-5 and V is TRBV18; TRBD1 aligns across 7 bases. The V gene end was trimmed by 2 bases and the J gene end by 2 bases; junction bases not matched to a gene: 2. CDR3 length equals 14 residues. CDR1 is KGHSH, CDR2 LQKENI, per germline. In nucleotides, the CDR3 is TGTGCCAGCTCACCAGAGACAGGGCAAGAGACCCAGTACTTC. This encodes CASSPETGQETQYF.

In its sample, this clonotype was seen a few times. This chain links TRBV20-1 with TRBJ1-2; D gene ambiguous. Germline CDR1 DFQATT, CDR2 SNEGSKA (reference sequence). V was trimmed by 0 bases and J by 1 base, leaving 9 bases between them. This CDR3 region has 14 residues. The CDR3 region is CSARDPLSNYGYTF. The CDR3 coding sequence is TGCAGTGCTAGAGATCCACTGAGTAACTATGGCTACACCTTC.

This clonotype was recorded many times. The genes are TRBV7-3 and TRBJ1-5; D is uncertain. Trimming left V 5 bases short and J 5 bases short, with 10 bases between. Germline V lookup: CDR1 SGHTA, CDR2 FQGTGA. The CDR3 totals 13 residues. CDR3 in amino acids: CASSGAPDQPQHF. CDR3 DNA sequence: TGTGCCAGCAGCGGAGCGCCCGATCAGCCCCAGCATTTT.

This clonotype has a count of ten or more. CDR3 nucleotide sequence: TGTGCCATCAGTGAGGGCGTGGTGAACACCGGGGAGCTGTTTTTT. This gives the protein CAISEGVVNTGELFF. The genes are TRBV10-3 and TRBJ2-2; D uncertain. The CDR3 is made up of 15 amino acids. Looked up from germline, CDR1 is ENHRY and CDR2 is SYGVKD. The germline V and J ends were trimmed by 2 bases and 1 base, with 8 bases remaining between them.

V gene TRBV5-1 combines with J gene TRBJ2-3; the match to TRBD1 covers 7 bases. There are 14 residues in the CDR3. The junction had 3 bases not matched to a gene; V was cut back by 4 bases and J by 1 base. In germline, CDR1 is SGHRS, CDR2 YFSETQ. The CDR3 nucleotides read TGCGCCAGCAGCACCGGACAGGGCACAGATACGCAGTATTTT. This gives the protein CASSTGQGTDTQYF.

This clonotype was seen repeatedly, ten times or more. The V call is TRBV4-2, the J call TRBJ1-2, with no clear D. The V and J ends lost 0 bases and 4 bases respectively, with 15 bases between them. Per germline, CDR1 LGHNA and CDR2 YNFKEQ. The CDR3 consists of 16 residues. CDR3 nucleotide sequence: TGTGCCAGCAGCCAAGAATCTCGCGTCCCCCTCTATGGCTACACCTTC. This encodes CASSQESRVPLYGYTF.

In its sample, this clonotype was seen many times. The chain employs TRBV7-2 and TRBJ2-3; D unclear. Germline lookup yields CDR1 SGHTA and CDR2 FQGNSA. CDR3 length equals 13 residues. The V and J ends lost 6 bases and 0 bases respectively, with 7 bases between them. The CDR3: CASRRTSTDTQYF. The CDR3 DNA is TGTGCCAGCAGACGCACTAGCACAGATACGCAGTATTTT.

This clonotype was detected a few times. The rearrangement uses TRBV18 and TRBJ1-2, with D hard to call. The V gene lost 3 bases and the J gene lost 0 bases, with 14 bases spanning the gap. Looked up from germline, CDR1 is KGHSH and CDR2 is LQKENI. The CDR3 consists of 16 residues. CDR3 DNA: TGTGCCAGCTCACCGAAGACTAGCCCAACTAACTATGGCTACACCTTC. Protein: CASSPKTSPTNYGYTF.

This clonotype has ten or more counts. The chain joins TRBV20-1 to TRBJ2-7, with a possible D match to TRBD2 (6 bases). The CDR3 is 16 residues long. CDR1 and CDR2 from the germline V gene are DFQATT and SNEGSKA (reference sequence). V lost 2 bases, J lost 4 bases, and 21 bases lay in between. This CDR3 is CSARIPPGSGVYEQYF. The DNA for the CDR3 is TGCAGTGCTAGAATACCCCCCGGTAGCGGAGTGTACGAGCAGTACTTC.

CDR3: CSVERGSGGYTQYF. The CDR3 DNA follows: TGCAGCGTTGAAAGGGGTAGCGGGGGATATACGCAGTATTTT. V and J are TRBV29-1 and TRBJ2-3, with 9 bases fitting TRBD2. The CDR3 sequence is 14 residues long. V dropped 2 bases and J dropped 7; count of bases not matched to a gene: 7. Germline CDR1 is SQVTM and CDR2 is ANQGSEA.

This clonotype was seen more than once but under ten times. V is TRBV9 and J is TRBJ2-2; 13 bases fit TRBD2. Losses at the gene ends were 4 bases for V and 2 bases for J; bases not matched to a gene: 11. The length of the CDR3 is 19 residues. Germline CDR1 SGDLS, CDR2 YYNGEE. The CDR3 is CASSPRLAGGIINTGELFF. Written as DNA, the CDR3 is TGTGCCAGCAGCCCACGACTAGCGGGGGGCATAATCAACACCGGGGAGCTGTTTTTT.

A few counts support this clonotype. The rearrangement uses TRBV4-1 and TRBJ1-1; possibly TRBD1 for D (5 bases). V lost 0 bases to trimming and J lost 4 bases, with 15 bases between them. There are 16 residues in the CDR3. The germline CDR1 and CDR2 sequences are MGHRA and YSYEKL. CDR3 nucleotide sequence: TGCGCCAGCAGCCAAGATTTAGGGGCCCGGGGCACTGAAGCTTTCTTT. The encoded protein is CASSQDLGARGTEAFF.

This clonotype was observed a few times. The rearrangement joins TRBV11-2 to TRBJ2-6; D is undetermined. Per germline, CDR1 SGHAT and CDR2 FQNNGV. V dropped 4 bases and J dropped 4 bases, with 8 bases sitting between them. This CDR3 spans 14 amino acids. The CDR3 loop is CASSSMSGANVLTF. In nucleotides, the CDR3 is TGTGCCAGCAGCTCAATGTCAGGGGCCAACGTCCTGACTTTC.

This chain uses TRBV25-1 with TRBJ2-3; 12 positions match TRBD2. CDR3 size: 17 residues. V lost 3 bases, J lost 5 bases, and 9 bases stayed unmatched. CDR1 MGHDK and CDR2 SYGVNS come from the germline V gene. The CDR3 DNA sequence: TGTGCCAGCAGTGATGCCCAACTAGCGGGGGGCGTAGATACGCAGTATTTT. It is translated as CASSDAQLAGGVDTQYF.

The rearrangement uses TRBV5-1 and TRBJ1-5; TRBD1 agrees at 7 bases. CDR1 SGHRS and CDR2 YFSETQ come from the germline V gene. The CDR3 spans 16 residues. V dropped 4 bases and J dropped 8; count of bases not matched to a gene: 15. The CDR3 loop reads CASSLAGQAAGEPQHF. The CDR3 region has the DNA TGCGCCAGCAGCCTCGCAGGACAGGCGGCAGGGGAGCCCCAGCATTTT.

This clonotype showed up many times. The chain carries TRBV7-9 and TRBJ2-1; 8 bases agree with TRBD1. From germline, CDR1 is SEHNR and CDR2 FQNEAQ (reference sequence). This CDR3 is built from 15 residues. Trimming removed 4 bases from V and 7 bases from J; junction bases left unmatched: 9. The CDR3 spells CASSSPGGALNEQFF. As DNA, the CDR3 is TGTGCCAGCAGCTCCCCAGGGGGCGCGTTAAATGAGCAGTTCTTC.

This chain joins TRBV10-3 and TRBJ1-1, with D maybe TRBD1 (5 bases). Trimming pared 8 bases from V and 1 base from J, leaving 5 bases between. This CDR3 is 11 amino acids long. Germline values: CDR1 ENHRY, CDR2 SYGVKD. In nucleotides, the CDR3 is TGTGCCATCGGGGGGAACACTGAAGCTTTCTTT. This codes for CAIGGNTEAFF.

The chain couples TRBV20-1 to TRBJ1-1, with D perhaps matching TRBD1 (6 bases). Germline CDR1 is DFQATT and CDR2 is SNEGSKA (reference sequence). Between the trimmed V and J ends, which lost 6 bases and 7 bases, there was a span of 18 bases. This CDR3 region has 13 residues. CDR3 bases: TGCAGTGCGATACAGGGAAATGACGTTGAAGCTTTCTTT. Translating it yields CSAIQGNDVEAFF.

This chain joins TRBV16 and TRBJ1-5; D possibly corresponds to TRBD1 (5 bases). The CDR3 totals 14 residues. The germline CDR1 and CDR2 sequences are KGHSY and FQNENV. Trimming stripped 2 bases from V and 1 base from J, with 6 bases between. The CDR3 sequence: CASSQDSSNQPQHF. The DNA for the CDR3 is TGTGCCAGCAGCCAAGACAGCAGCAATCAGCCCCAGCATTTT.